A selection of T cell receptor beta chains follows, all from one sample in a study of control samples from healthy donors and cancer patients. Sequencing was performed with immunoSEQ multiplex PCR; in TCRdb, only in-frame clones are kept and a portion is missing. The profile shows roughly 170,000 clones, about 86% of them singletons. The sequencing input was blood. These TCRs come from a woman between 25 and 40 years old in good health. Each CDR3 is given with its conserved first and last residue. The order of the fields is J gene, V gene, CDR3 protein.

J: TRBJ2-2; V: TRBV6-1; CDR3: CASSERGSGELFF
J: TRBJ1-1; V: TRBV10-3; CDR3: CAIRVDLNTEAFF
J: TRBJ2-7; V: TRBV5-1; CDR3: CASSLGTSGSFLSSYEQYF
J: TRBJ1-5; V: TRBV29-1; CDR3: CSSSDGDNQPQHF
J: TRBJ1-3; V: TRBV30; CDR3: CAWRRGGSGNTIYF
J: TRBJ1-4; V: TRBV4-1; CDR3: CASSQVGAGSEKLFF
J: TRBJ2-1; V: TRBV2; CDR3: CASSVPAGLNNEQFF
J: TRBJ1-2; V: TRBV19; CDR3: CASSVPRVQGAAGYTF
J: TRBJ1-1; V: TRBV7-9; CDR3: CASSRWTAAVPNTEAFF
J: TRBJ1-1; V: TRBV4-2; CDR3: CASSQGTQAYEAFF
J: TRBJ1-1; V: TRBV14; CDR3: CASSQGLRGRTEAFF
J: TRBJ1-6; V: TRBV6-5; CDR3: CASNLQGASNSPLHF
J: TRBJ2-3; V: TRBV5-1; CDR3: CASSIDRRSTDTQYF
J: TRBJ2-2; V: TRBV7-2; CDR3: CASSFGLKPITGELFF
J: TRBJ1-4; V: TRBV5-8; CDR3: CASRVTGGRLTNEKLFF
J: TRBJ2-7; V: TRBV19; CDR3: CASSPGLAGNYEQYF
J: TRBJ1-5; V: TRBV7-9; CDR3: CASSLWRENGNQPQHF
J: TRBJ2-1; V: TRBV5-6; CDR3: CASSLSVDGRSYNEQFF
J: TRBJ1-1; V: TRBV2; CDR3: CASNPTGTNTEAFF
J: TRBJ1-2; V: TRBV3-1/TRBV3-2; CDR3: CASSYTGTSGYTF
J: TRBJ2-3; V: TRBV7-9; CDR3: CASGLTTYTDTQYF
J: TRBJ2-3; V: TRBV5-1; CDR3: CASSLSNLAGVPTQYF
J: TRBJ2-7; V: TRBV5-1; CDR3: CASSSRRGAAYEQYF
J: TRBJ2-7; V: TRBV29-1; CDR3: CSVTRGIEQYF
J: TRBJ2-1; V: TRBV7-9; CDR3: CASSFSGGVAYNEQFF
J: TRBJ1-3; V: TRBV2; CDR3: CASMRSGAGNTIYF
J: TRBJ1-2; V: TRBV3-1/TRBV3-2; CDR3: CASSQGAGTGYTF
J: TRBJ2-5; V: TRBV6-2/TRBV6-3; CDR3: CASSNPLAGGDQETQYF